This section outlines one T cell receptor (beta chain) sequence together with its context. Its cognate antigen has yet to be identified. Base-call qualities are not available, and no considerably larger clone is one nucleotide away. Inclusive of the bounding cysteine and phenylalanine, the CDR3 is 16 residues long. Only the CDR3 DNA stays, 48 bases, in frame from base 1. Cut back by 6 bases and 1 base, the V and J ends lie 16 bases apart. Reading the germline V gene (reference sequence) gives CDR1 SGHNT and CDR2 YYREEE. Participants in the prospective study were enrolled through a virtual design, were aged about 18 to 89 years, and lived in about 25 United States geographic areas. Cohort assignment in the prospective study relied on participant-reported clinical history from a screening survey and a study questionnaire. ImmuneRACE Cohort 3 recovered participants were defined by two consecutive negative NP/OP PCR tests, healthcare professional clearance, or symptom resolution. Each participant in the prospective study had whole blood, serum and a nasopharyngeal or oropharyngeal swab collected by mobile phlebotomists. Additional blood draws and questionnaires over an approximately two-month period could optionally be provided by prospective study participants. Before DNA extraction, blood samples from the prospective study were shipped at room temperature or frozen.

The data belong to a study of blood T cell repertoires in COVID-19 (dated by TCRdb to the early 2020s). For the wider study: The collaborator samples originated in the United States, Italy and Spain and spanned the acute and convalescent phases of COVID-19. The dataset comprised deeply sampled blood TCRbeta repertoires from subjects exposed to, actively infected with, or recovered from COVID-19. The prospective study material was composed of cDNA or gDNA derived from T cells, B-cell-depleted T cells, or PBMCs. The repertoires were released in a freely available public database meant as a resource for research on the immune response to SARS-CoV-2. Where available, HLA class I and class II types were obtained from metadata supplied by the sample provider rather than from assay-based typing. Nearly every sample came with metadata listing a de-identified subject ID, COVID-19 status, age in years and sex. The samples were drawn from two sources: the first 160 participants of the ongoing ImmuneRACE study, and 1,000 to 1,500 subjects contributed by 6 global collaborators.

Overall results and qualifications from the work: Clinical and demographic metadata were provided uncurated, with the amount varying by source and participant.

TCRbeta CDR3 regions were amplified from genomic DNA using the immunoSEQ Assay, a bias-controlled multiplex PCR. Concerning the study's data processing: The number of nucleated cells in each sample was estimated from the amplification of reference gene primers within the assay. To quantify the absolute abundance of each unique TCRbeta CDR3 rearrangement, sequence reads were collapsed and filtered. For each sample, productive Simpson clonality was calculated as the square root of Simpson's diversity index across productive rearrangements. Imported from immuneACCESS, the table was reduced by TCRdb to in-frame sequences with V and J called. These copies leave out some clones; in studies compared against another copy, an unresolved V gene accounts for under half, and the cause of the remainder is not known. V, J and clone size are those of that table, while D and trimming were read from the DNA. The sample profile shows about 310,000 clones; 89% of them were found once. The ten largest make up almost 9.5% of the sample.

This receptor was obtained from a woman aged 30 to 39 who had recovered from COVID-19. Sequences were obtained from PBMCs or T cells enriched from blood (not recorded which). This chain is built from TRBV5-4 and TRBJ2-2; matching of 6 bases hints at TRBD2 as the D gene. The bases are TGTGCCAGCACTCATCCGGGGCGGGAGAACACCGGGGAGCTGTTTTTT. Its protein reads: CASTHPGRENTGELFF. Full variable domain (CDR3 extended with the reference TRBV5-4 and TRBJ2-2 proteins): ETGVTQSPTHLIKTRGQQVTLRCSSQSGHNTVSWYQQALGQGPQFIFQYYREEENGRGNFPPRFSGLQFPNYSSELNVNALELDDSALYLCASTHPGRENTGELFFGEGSRLTVL.